The 3 T cell receptor beta chains below were found in one sample sequenced in a study of identical twins. TCRdb recomputed calls from the 5' RACE reads with MiXCR, one row per CDR3 protein. The table has about 920,000 distinct CDR3 sequences, about 12% seen once. This sample was shared with a second study, whose subject was yellow fever vaccine responses in identical twins.

The sequencing sample was made of PBMCs. These receptors were collected from a woman aged 18-29 years in good health.

V and J are TRBV6-5 and TRBJ2-5; no reliable D call. V gave up 0 bases and J gave up 1 base, with 12 bases separating them. This CDR3 has 16 amino acids. Per the germline V gene, CDR1 is MNHEY and CDR2 is SVGAGI. The CDR3 nucleotides are TGTGCCAGCAGTTACTCCTCCTGGAGCCTCCAAGAGACCCAGTACTTC. Translating it yields CASSYSSWSLQETQYF.

This clonotype was observed at least ten times. The chain couples TRBV11-2 to TRBJ2-1; possibly TRBD1 or TRBD2 for D (5 bases each). Germline V lookup: CDR1 SGHAT, CDR2 FQNNGV. V was cut by 5 bases and J by 0 bases, with 23 bases left in between. The length of the CDR3 is 19 residues. The CDR3 region has the DNA TGTGCCAGCAGCGACGGTGGGACGGTACCTCTAAGCTCCTACAATGAGCAGTTCTTC. Translation: CASSDGGTVPLSSYNEQFF.

This clonotype was seen more than once but under ten times. The J gene is TRBJ1-1, the V gene TRBV20-1; D is unclear. The germline V gene has CDR1 DFQATT and CDR2 SNEGSKA (reference sequence). V was cut by 3 bases and J by 10 bases, with 27 bases left in between. This CDR3 comprises 16 residues. CDR3 nucleotide sequence: TGCAGTGCTAGGACAAGATTCACGGACCCCGTGTTAGTAGCTTTCTTT. Its translation: CSARTRFTDPVLVAFF.